This T cell receptor (beta chain) was captured by sequencing in a study of cytomegalovirus exposure and HLA in healthy donors. Comment on this clone: What it binds is not known.

Study-level findings and limits: Looking again later, the authors saw that most CMV-associated TCR beta chains seemed HLA-restricted.

The PCR contained 60 Vbeta and 13 Jbeta primers. Libraries were prepared by immunoSEQ multiplex PCR; TCRdb keeps only in-frame clonotypes and omits some of them. Among more than 90,000 clones listed, nearly 80% were seen once. The V and J ends lost 5 bases and 5 bases respectively, with 10 bases between them. The CDR3 spans 12 residues. Germline CDR1 reads LNHNV; CDR2 reads YYDKDF (reference sequence). The sequence was obtained from a woman between 40 and 50 years old in good health and CMV-seropositive. Sequenced material: PBMCs. The chain combines TRBV15 with TRBJ2-7; the D gene is possibly TRBD1 (6 bases). In DNA, the CDR3 is TGTGCCACCAGCCTAAGGGGGAACGAGCAGTACTTC. Protein: CATSLRGNEQYF.